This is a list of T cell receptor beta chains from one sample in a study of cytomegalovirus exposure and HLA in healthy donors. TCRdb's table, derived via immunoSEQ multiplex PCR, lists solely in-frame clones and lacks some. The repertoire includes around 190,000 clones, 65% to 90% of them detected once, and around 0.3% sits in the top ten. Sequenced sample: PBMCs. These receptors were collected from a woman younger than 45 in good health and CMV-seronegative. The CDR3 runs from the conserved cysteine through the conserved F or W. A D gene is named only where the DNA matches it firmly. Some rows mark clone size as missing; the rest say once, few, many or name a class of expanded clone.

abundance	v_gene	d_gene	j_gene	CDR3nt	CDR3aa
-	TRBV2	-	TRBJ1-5	TGTGCCAGCAGTGATGTCGTCGGTCAGCCCCAGCATTTT	CASSDVVGQPQHF
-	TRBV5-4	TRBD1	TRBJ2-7	TGTGCCAGCAGCTCCGCACCGACAGGGATCTCCTACGAGCAGTACTTC	CASSSAPTGISYEQYF
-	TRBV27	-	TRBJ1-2	TGTGCCAGCCGGGGGGCAGGGGCTAACTATGGCTACACCTTC	CASRGAGANYGYTF
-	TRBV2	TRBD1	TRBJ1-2	TGTGCCAGCAGTGAACAAGGGGGCAACTATGGCTACACCTTC	CASSEQGGNYGYTF
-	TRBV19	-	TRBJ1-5	TGTGCCAGTAGTATCGGTGGGGGCGGTCAGCCCCAGCATTTT	CASSIGGGGQPQHF
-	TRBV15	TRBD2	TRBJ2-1	TGTGCCACCAGCAGAGATAGGGCTAGCGGGGGGTATGAGCAGTTCTTC	CATSRDRASGGYEQFF
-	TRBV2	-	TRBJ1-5	TGTGCCAGCACAAAGGGGATTGGGGGCAATCAGCCCCAGCATTTT	CASTKGIGGNQPQHF
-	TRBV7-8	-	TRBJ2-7	TGTGCCAGCAGCTTAGGGGAGGGGGTCCCCTACGAGCAGTACTTC	CASSLGEGVPYEQYF
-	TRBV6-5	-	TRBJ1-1	TGTGCCAGCAGTTACTCGGTACAGGGCGTGACTGAAGCTTTCTTT	CASSYSVQGVTEAFF
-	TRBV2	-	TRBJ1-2	TGTGCCAGCAGTGTAACTACCAACTATGGCTACACCTTC	CASSVTTNYGYTF
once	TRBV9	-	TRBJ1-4	TGTGCCAGCAGCGCACACGCGGTGGCAGGGTATGAAAAACTGTTTTTT	CASSAHAVAGYEKLFF
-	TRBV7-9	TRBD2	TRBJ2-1	TGTGCCAGCAGCCCCCGTCCCCTAGCGGGGGCTAACAATGAGCAGTTCTTC	CASSPRPLAGANNEQFF
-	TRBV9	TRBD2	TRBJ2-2	TGTGCCAGCAGCGTAGAAGGGACTAGGGTCTCCGGGGAGCTGTTTTTT	CASSVEGTRVSGELFF
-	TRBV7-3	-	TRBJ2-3	TGTGCCAGCAGCTTAGAGGGTACTCGCACAGATACGCAGTATTTT	CASSLEGTRTDTQYF
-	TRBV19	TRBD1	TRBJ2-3	TGTGCCAGTAGTATAGGGGACAGGGGAATAGATACGCAGTATTTT	CASSIGDRGIDTQYF
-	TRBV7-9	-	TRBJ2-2	TGTGCCAGCAGCGCTACGAACACCGGGGAGCTGTTTTTT	CASSATNTGELFF
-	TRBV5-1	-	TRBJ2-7	TGCGCCAGCAGCCGGAACTTTGTGGGAGAGGGTTACGAGCAGTACTTC	CASSRNFVGEGYEQYF
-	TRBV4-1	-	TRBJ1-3	TGCGCCAGCAGCCAAGATAGAAGGGGCAGCTCTGGAAACACCATATATTTT	CASSQDRRGSSGNTIYF
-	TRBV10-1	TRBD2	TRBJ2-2	TGCGCCAGCAGTGAGTCACTAGCGGGAGGACCCGGGGAGCTGTTTTTT	CASSESLAGGPGELFF
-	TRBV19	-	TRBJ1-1	TGTGCCAGTAGTATGGGGGGGCGGTTCCATGCAGTGAACACTGAAGCTTTCTTT	CASSMGGRFHAVNTEAFF